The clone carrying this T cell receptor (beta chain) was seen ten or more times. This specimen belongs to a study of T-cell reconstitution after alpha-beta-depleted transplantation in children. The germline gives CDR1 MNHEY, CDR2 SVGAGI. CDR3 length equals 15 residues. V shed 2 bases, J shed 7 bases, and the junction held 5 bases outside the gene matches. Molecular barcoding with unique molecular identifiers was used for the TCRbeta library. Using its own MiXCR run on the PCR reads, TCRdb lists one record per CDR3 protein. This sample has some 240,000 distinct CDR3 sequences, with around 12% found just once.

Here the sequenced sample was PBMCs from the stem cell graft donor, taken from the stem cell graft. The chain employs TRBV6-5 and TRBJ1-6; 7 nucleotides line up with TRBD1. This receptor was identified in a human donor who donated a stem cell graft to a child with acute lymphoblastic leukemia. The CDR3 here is CASSYTGDQNSPLHF. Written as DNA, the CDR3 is TGTGCCAGCAGTTACACAGGGGATCAGAATTCACCCCTCCACTTT.